Listed below are T cell receptor beta chains from one sample, sequenced in a study of identical twins. TCRdb re-called the 5' RACE reads with MiXCR, one entry per CDR3 protein. The sample yields more than 400,000 distinct CDR3 sequences, approximately 14% seen once. This sample also appeared in a second study, on yellow fever vaccine responses in identical twins.

Source material: CD4+ T cells sorted from blood. The receptors come from a woman aged 18-35 years in good health. The CDR3 runs from the conserved cysteine through the conserved F or W. A D gene is named only where the DNA matches it firmly. Clone size, where shown, is once, few, many, or a class for clones that have expanded.

clone_size,v_call,d_call,j_call,cdr3_aa,cdr3_nt
few,TRBV28,TRBD2,TRBJ2-5,CASSSPTSGGLQETQYF,TGTGCCAGCAGTTCCCCGACTAGCGGGGGGCTACAAGAGACCCAGTACTTC
few,TRBV9,.,TRBJ1-1,CASSPEGLLIEAFF,TGTGCCAGCAGCCCCGAGGGTCTTTTAATTGAAGCTTTCTTT
many,TRBV29-1,.,TRBJ2-6,CSVEGGPSGANVLTF,TGCAGCGTTGAAGGGGGACCCTCTGGGGCCAACGTCCTGACTTTC
.,TRBV5-1,.,TRBJ1-3,CASSLERSTTGNTIYF,TGCGCCAGCAGCTTGGAGCGGAGTACGACTGGAAACACCATATATTTT
.,TRBV12-3/TRBV12-4,.,TRBJ2-1,CASSRGEQFF,TGTGCCAGCAGTAGAGGTGAGCAGTTCTTC
few,TRBV19,.,TRBJ2-2,CASSTQGFGLFF,TGTGCCAGTAGTACGCAGGGATTTGGGCTGTTTTTT
.,TRBV12-3/TRBV12-4,.,TRBJ1-1,CASRRTVSYTEAFF,TGTGCCAGCAGGAGGACAGTTAGCTACACTGAAGCTTTCTTT
few,TRBV6-5,TRBD2,TRBJ2-7,CASSYLLAGHYEQYF,TGTGCCAGCAGTTATTTACTAGCGGGACACTACGAGCAGTACTTC
few,TRBV7-3,.,TRBJ2-3,CASSLGIPPTDTQYF,TGTGCCAGCAGCTTAGGTATCCCCCCAACAGATACGCAGTATTTT
many,TRBV28,.,TRBJ1-2,CASSYGAGYYGYTF,TGTGCCAGCAGTTACGGTGCAGGCTACTATGGCTACACCTTC
few,TRBV28,.,TRBJ2-7,CASSPPGAVYEQYF,TGTGCCAGCAGTCCCCCTGGGGCCGTGTACGAGCAGTACTTC
few,TRBV20-1,TRBD2,TRBJ2-5,CSGKRTSGQLETQYF,TGCAGTGGAAAAAGGACTAGCGGGCAGTTGGAGACCCAGTACTTC
many,TRBV5-1,TRBD1,TRBJ1-2,CASSLDGQGRPNYGYTF,TGCGCCAGCAGCTTGGACGGACAGGGACGGCCTAACTATGGCTACACCTTC
few,TRBV20-1,.,TRBJ2-3,CSARLVSYRVSTDTQYF,TGCAGTGCTAGACTAGTATCGTACAGGGTTAGCACAGATACGCAGTATTTT
few,TRBV11-1,TRBD2,TRBJ2-1,CASSLVRTSGGAAYNEQFF,TGTGCCAGCAGCCTCGTTCGGACTAGCGGGGGGGCCGCCTACAATGAGCAGTTCTTC
few,TRBV7-2,.,TRBJ1-6,CASSSRLATALNSPLHF,TGTGCCAGCAGCTCCCGCCTTGCGACAGCACTTAATTCACCCCTCCACTTT
few,TRBV20-1,TRBD2,TRBJ2-3,CSARAPPGGGVTDTQYF,TGCAGTGCTAGAGCCCCTCCGGGAGGGGGAGTCACAGATACGCAGTATTTT
few,TRBV2,.,TRBJ2-3,CASSEDSPSWDTQYF,TGTGCCAGCAGTGAAGATAGCCCTAGCTGGGATACGCAGTATTTT
many,TRBV12-3/TRBV12-4,.,TRBJ2-1,CASSPLEVGNEQFF,TGTGCCAGCAGCCCCTTAGAAGTCGGGAATGAGCAGTTCTTC
few,TRBV7-9,TRBD1,TRBJ2-7,CASSSRTGEYEQYF,TGTGCCAGCAGCTCCCGGACAGGGGAATACGAGCAGTACTTC
few,TRBV7-9,TRBD2,TRBJ2-1,CASSLWLAGSDEQFF,TGTGCCAGCAGCTTGTGGCTAGCGGGGAGCGATGAGCAGTTCTTC
.,TRBV12-3/TRBV12-4,.,TRBJ1-2,CASSLDGVYGYTF,TGTGCCAGCAGTTTAGACGGAGTCTATGGCTACACCTTC
few,TRBV4-1,TRBD2,TRBJ2-1,CASSYGLAGAPSSYNEQFF,TGCGCCAGCAGCTACGGACTAGCGGGGGCCCCGAGCTCCTACAATGAGCAGTTCTTC
.,TRBV24-1,TRBD2,TRBJ2-1,CATTAAGGYNEQFF,TGTGCCACCACCGCGGCGGGAGGGTACAATGAGCAGTTCTTC
few,TRBV9,.,TRBJ2-7,CASSPRQGIAYEQYF,TGTGCCAGCAGCCCCCGGCAGGGAATAGCCTACGAGCAGTACTTC
few,TRBV20-1,.,TRBJ1-6,CSARDQPGLTPLHF,TGCAGTGCTAGAGATCAGCCAGGTCTGACACCCCTCCACTTT
many,TRBV12-3/TRBV12-4,.,TRBJ2-1,CASSFGYEQFF,TGTGCCAGCAGTTTCGGCTATGAGCAGTTCTTC
few,TRBV5-1,.,TRBJ2-6,CASSWGSSGANVLTF,TGCGCCAGCAGCTGGGGAAGCTCTGGGGCCAACGTCCTGACTTTC
.,TRBV6-5,TRBD2,TRBJ2-5,CASSYRAGGRETQYF,TGTGCCAGCAGTTACCGAGCGGGAGGGCGGGAGACCCAGTACTTC
few,TRBV5-1,TRBD1,TRBJ2-1,CASSLAGWDRPTHEQFF,TGCGCCAGCAGCTTGGCCGGTTGGGACAGACCGACCCATGAGCAGTTCTTC
.,TRBV27,.,TRBJ2-5,CASTAGTTQYF,TGTGCCAGCACCGCGGGGACGACCCAGTACTTC
.,TRBV5-1,.,TRBJ2-1,CASSFDEFYNEQFF,TGCGCCAGCAGCTTTGACGAATTCTACAATGAGCAGTTCTTC
few,TRBV12-3/TRBV12-4,.,TRBJ1-2,CASSLMGGGGYTF,TGTGCCAGCAGTTTAATGGGGGGAGGTGGCTACACCTTC
.,TRBV6-1,TRBD1,TRBJ1-1,CASSQPRTGHRAEAFF,TGTGCCAGCAGCCAGCCCCGGACAGGGCATCGCGCTGAAGCTTTCTTT
few,TRBV24-1,TRBD2,TRBJ2-3,CATSDFGAGMTDTQYF,TGTGCCACCAGTGATTTTGGAGCGGGAATGACAGATACGCAGTATTTT
few,TRBV7-8,.,TRBJ2-1,CASSSRGFENEQFF,TGTGCCAGCAGCTCCCGGGGGTTCGAGAATGAGCAGTTCTTC
.,TRBV24-1,.,TRBJ2-1,CATSDTPPAPAWDEQFF,TGTGCCACCAGTGACACCCCCCCGGCGCCTGCCTGGGATGAGCAGTTCTTC
few,TRBV24-1,.,TRBJ2-7,CATSDSPEGKQYF,TGTGCCACCAGTGATTCTCCCGAGGGAAAGCAGTACTTC
.,TRBV11-2,.,TRBJ1-6,CASSTGLRDNSPLHF,TGTGCCAGCAGCACAGGACTCCGGGATAATTCACCCCTCCACTTT
.,TRBV7-2,.,TRBJ2-3,CASSLMGTGGDTQYF,TGTGCCAGCAGCTTAATGGGGACTGGTGGAGATACGCAGTATTTT
.,TRBV15,TRBD1,TRBJ2-6,CATSRDRVSGANVLTF,TGTGCCACCAGCAGGGACAGGGTTTCTGGGGCCAACGTCCTGACTTTC
.,TRBV12-3/TRBV12-4,TRBD1,TRBJ1-1,CASTWGTGGKNTEAFF,TGTGCCAGCACATGGGGGACAGGGGGGAAGAACACTGAAGCTTTCTTT
few,TRBV5-1,TRBD2,TRBJ2-5,CASSLTPTSGSGETQYF,TGCGCCAGCAGCCTGACTCCGACTAGCGGGAGTGGAGAGACCCAGTACTTC
.,TRBV24-1,TRBD2,TRBJ2-1,CATSVGSAGLAGFGVRNEQFF,TGTGCCACCAGTGTGGGGTCCGCGGGACTAGCGGGATTTGGAGTTCGAAATGAGCAGTTCTTC
.,TRBV10-2,TRBD2,TRBJ2-1,CASSEPYWVAGVVDEQFF,TGCGCCAGCAGTGAGCCCTATTGGGTAGCGGGAGTGGTCGATGAGCAGTTCTTC
.,TRBV10-2,.,TRBJ2-3,CASSRLEDTQYF,TGCGCCAGCAGTAGACTCGAAGATACGCAGTATTTT
few,TRBV6-1,TRBD1,TRBJ2-1,CASRKTGFNEQFF,TGTGCCAGCAGAAAGACAGGGTTCAATGAGCAGTTCTTC
few,TRBV20-1,.,TRBJ2-1,CSETGTATEEQFF,TGCAGTGAGACCGGGACGGCGACGGAAGAGCAGTTCTTC
.,TRBV28,TRBD2,TRBJ2-1,CASSLAGEPYNEQFF,TGTGCCAGCAGTTTAGCGGGAGAACCCTACAATGAGCAGTTCTTC
few,TRBV5-5,.,TRBJ1-2,CASSLDWGSYGYTF,TGTGCCAGCAGCTTGGATTGGGGCTCCTATGGCTACACCTTC
.,TRBV6-1,.,TRBJ2-3,CASTTFSTDTQYF,TGTGCCAGCACAACGTTCAGCACAGATACGCAGTATTTT
few,TRBV12-3/TRBV12-4,TRBD2,TRBJ2-5,CASSLSGIGTQYF,TGTGCCAGCAGTTTAAGCGGGATCGGGACCCAGTACTTC
.,TRBV11-2,.,TRBJ2-1,CASSLDRETSPPYNEQFF,TGTGCCAGCAGCTTAGATCGGGAAACTTCCCCACCCTACAATGAGCAGTTCTTC
many,TRBV5-1,.,TRBJ1-2,CASSLDAGYLYGYTF,TGCGCCAGCAGCTTGGATGCAGGGTATTTGTATGGCTACACCTTC
many,TRBV25-1,.,TRBJ1-6,CASSEITGTSNSPLHF,TGTGCCAGCAGTGAAATTACCGGGACATCTAATTCACCCCTCCACTTT
few,TRBV24-1,TRBD2,TRBJ2-1,CATSGLADTSEQFF,TGTGCCACCAGTGGCCTAGCGGATACATCCGAGCAGTTCTTC
many,TRBV20-1,TRBD2,TRBJ2-2,CSARTSGGGELFF,TGCAGTGCTAGGACTAGCGGAGGCGGGGAGCTGTTTTTT
.,TRBV2,TRBD1,TRBJ2-3,CASSVPPGQGNRDTQYF,TGTGCCAGCAGCGTCCCTCCGGGACAGGGAAATAGGGATACGCAGTATTTT
.,TRBV5-1,.,TRBJ2-1,CASSSLGQPSYNEQFF,TGCGCCAGCAGCTCCCTCGGACAGCCTTCCTACAATGAGCAGTTCTTC